This TCR beta chain stems from a study of T cell repertoires in cytomegalovirus infection. Across the whole study: The public TCR beta signatures pointed to both CMV infection and matching HLA type.

TCRdb re-analysed the reads in MiXCR, keeping a single row per CDR3 protein. This table holds 310,000 or so distinct CDR3 sequences, around 9.1% found once. This clonotype was recorded many times. What it binds is not known. Overall study results and limits: Of the TCR beta families, the public ones yielded a cumulative frequency that identified carriers of CMV plus the relevant HLA. Predominance within the ex vivo response was attributable to HLA-C-restricted CMV-specific TCR beta clonotypes.

Germline CDR1 is DFQATT and CDR2 is SNEGSKA (reference sequence). The CDR3 extends over 12 amino acids. The V and J ends lost 1 base and 5 bases respectively, with 8 bases between them. The sample consisted of PBMCs. The sequence came from a human donor in good health (CMV status not recorded). Some clones in this sample may be carry-over from other donors' samples. The V gene is TRBV20-1, the J gene TRBJ2-5; a weak D match, TRBD2 (6 bases). The CDR3 nucleotides are TGCAGTGCTAGAGGACTAGTGGAGACCCAGTACTTC. Translation: CSARGLVETQYF.